The next 12 T cell receptor beta chains were all read from a single sample in a study of shared clonotypes between healthy human individuals. Sequenced by immunoSEQ multiplex PCR; TCRdb stores in-frame clones only, minus some. Here the sample spans about 690,000 clones, around 90% being singletons. Sequenced material: memory CD8+ T cells from PBMCs. Subset: CD45RO+ cells pooled with CCR7-negative TemRA cells. Receptor source: a man between 18 and 29 years old in good health. Some clones in this sample may be carry-over from other donors' samples.

This chain connects TRBV27 to TRBJ2-1; 7 bases align to TRBD2. Trimming cost V 6 bases and J 4 bases; bases outside gene matches: 9. The length of the CDR3 is 15 residues. Germline CDR1 MNHEY, CDR2 SMNVEV (reference sequence). The CDR3 bases are TGTGCCAGCAGGCCCCGGTCCGGGAGGTACAATGAGCAGTTCTTC. Translation: CASRPRSGRYNEQFF.

The CDR3 loop is CASSWGEKVYEQYF. CDR3 DNA sequence: TGTGCCAGCAGTTGGGGGGAGAAAGTTTACGAGCAGTACTTC. This chain links TRBV6-5 with TRBJ2-7; weak D call: TRBD2 (6 bases). The CDR3 has 14 amino acids. Germline V gene sequence: CDR1 MNHEY, CDR2 SVGAGI. V was clipped by 4 bases and J by 4 bases, with 14 bases between them.

This sequence joins TRBV27 and TRBJ1-2; 7 positions agree with TRBD1. The CDR3 has 17 residues. The J segment lost 7 bases and the V segment lost 1 base, leaving 15 bases of the junction unmatched. CDR1 MNHEY and CDR2 SMNVEV come from the germline V gene (reference sequence). The CDR3 is CASSLLAPTGVKGGYTF. In DNA form, the CDR3 reads TGTGCCAGCAGTTTATTAGCCCCCACAGGGGTTAAGGGTGGCTACACCTTC.

This chain links TRBV6-5 with TRBJ1-1; 9 bases line up with TRBD1. The J segment lost 2 bases and the V segment lost 1 base, leaving 5 bases of the junction unmatched. The CDR3 consists of 16 residues. Germline V gene sequence: CDR1 MNHEY, CDR2 SVGAGI. The CDR3 DNA reads as TGTGCCAGCAGTTACTTTACAGGGGGCGATAACACTGAAGCTTTCTTT. It translates to CASSYFTGGDNTEAFF.

The chain is built from TRBV15 and TRBJ2-3, with 7 bases that match TRBD1. Unmatched junction bases numbered 6, after V lost 7 bases and J lost 2 bases. Germline V lookup: CDR1 LNHNV, CDR2 YYDKDF (reference sequence). This CDR3 has 14 amino acids. CDR3: CATTPDRYTDTQYF. The CDR3, as DNA: TGTGCCACCACCCCGGACAGGTACACAGATACGCAGTATTTT.

The genes are TRBV7-8 and TRBJ2-1, with D maybe TRBD1 (5 bases). The CDR3 consists of 14 residues. Trimming stripped 0 bases from V and 7 bases from J, with 10 bases between. Germline-derived CDR1 and CDR2 are SGHVS and FQNEAQ. The CDR3 sequence: CASSLASRVNEQFF. The CDR3 DNA reads as TGTGCCAGCAGCTTAGCGAGCAGGGTAAATGAGCAGTTCTTC. The complete variable domain, with remaining parts taken from reference TRBV7-8 and TRBJ2-1, reads GAGVSQSPRYKVAKRGQDVALRCDPISGHVSLFWYQQALGQGPEFLTYFQNEAQLDKSGLPSDRFFAERPEGSVSTLKIQRTQQEDSAVYLCASSLASRVNEQFFGPGTRLTVL.

CDR3 region: CASSLGGGTGAYGYTF. CDR3 in DNA: TGTGCCAGCAGTTTAGGGGGGGGAACAGGGGCTTATGGCTACACCTTC. The rearrangement uses TRBV27 and TRBJ1-2, with 7 bases lining up with TRBD1. The V segment lost 2 bases and the J segment 5 bases; nucleotides outside the gene matches: 11. Per germline, CDR1 MNHEY and CDR2 SMNVEV (reference sequence). The CDR3 has 16 residues.

J is TRBJ2-2 and V is TRBV11-2, with D unresolved. The V gene's germline CDR1 is SGHAT and CDR2 FQNNGV. CDR3 length: 14 amino acids. The V and J ends lost 1 base and 6 bases respectively, with 9 bases between them. Here the CDR3 reads CASSLVGVAGELFF. The DNA of the CDR3 is TGTGCCAGCAGCTTAGTTGGGGTGGCCGGGGAGCTGTTTTTT. The full variable domain, rest sourced from reference TRBV11-2 and TRBJ2-2, is EAGVAQSPRYKIIEKRQSVAFWCNPISGHATLYWYQQILGQGPKLLIQFQNNGVVDDSQLPKDRFSAERLKGVDSTLKIQPAKLEDSAVYLCASSLVGVAGELFFGEGSRLTVL.

The chain links TRBV6-1 to TRBJ1-5; D unresolved. The CDR3 spans 15 residues. Trimming left V 2 bases short and J 0 bases short, with 8 bases between. Looked up from germline, CDR1 is MNHNS and CDR2 is SASEGT. The CDR3 loop reads CASSEFPDSNQPQHF. The CDR3, as DNA: TGTGCCAGCAGTGAATTTCCCGATAGCAATCAGCCCCAGCATTTT.

The sample holds a few counts of this clone. The chain employs TRBV28 and TRBJ2-7; TRBD2 agrees at 14 bases. The junction had 9 bases not matched to a gene; V was cut back by 6 bases and J by 2 bases. Germline CDR1 MDHEN, CDR2 SYDVKM. CDR3 length equals 17 residues. The CDR3 spells CASRPKGLAGETYEQYF. The CDR3 nucleotides read TGTGCCAGCAGGCCAAAGGGACTAGCGGGAGAAACCTACGAGCAGTACTTC.

The chain joins TRBV7-3 to TRBJ2-5, with 14 bases lining up with TRBD2. This CDR3 is 16 amino acids long. Germline trimming cut 5 bases from V and 5 bases from J; bases unmatched to any gene: 7. Germline-derived CDR1 and CDR2 are SGHTA and FQGTGA. CDR3 DNA sequence: TGTGCCAGCAGCCTCGGGACTAGCGGGAGTCAGGAGACCCAGTACTTC. Translated, it gives CASSLGTSGSQETQYF. Looking up the rest from reference TRBV7-3 and TRBJ2-5 gives the full variable domain: GAGVSQTPSNKVTEKGKYVELRCDPISGHTALYWYRQSLGQGPEFLIYFQGTGAADDSGLPNDRFFAVRPEGSVSTLKIQRTERGDSAVYLCASSLGTSGSQETQYFGPGTRLLVL.

This chain links TRBV7-9 with TRBJ2-1, with D uncertain. CDR3 length equals 11 residues. Germline CDR1 reads SEHNR; CDR2 reads FQNEAQ (reference sequence). Trimming stripped 5 bases from V and 7 bases from J, with 6 bases between. In DNA form, the CDR3 reads TGTGCCAGCAGCCGTGGGAATGAGCAGTTCTTC. It specifies CASSRGNEQFF.